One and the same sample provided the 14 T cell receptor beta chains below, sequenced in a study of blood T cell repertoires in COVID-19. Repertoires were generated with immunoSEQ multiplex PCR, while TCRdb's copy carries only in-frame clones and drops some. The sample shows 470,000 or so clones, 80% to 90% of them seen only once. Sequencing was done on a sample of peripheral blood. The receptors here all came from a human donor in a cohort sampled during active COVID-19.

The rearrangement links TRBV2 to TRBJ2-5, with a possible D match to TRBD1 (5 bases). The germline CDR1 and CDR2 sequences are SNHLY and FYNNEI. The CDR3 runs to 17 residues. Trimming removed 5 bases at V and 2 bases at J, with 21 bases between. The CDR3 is CASSWGRKLSFQETQYF. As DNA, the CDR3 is TGTGCCAGCAGTTGGGGCAGAAAACTTTCTTTTCAAGAGACCCAGTACTTC.

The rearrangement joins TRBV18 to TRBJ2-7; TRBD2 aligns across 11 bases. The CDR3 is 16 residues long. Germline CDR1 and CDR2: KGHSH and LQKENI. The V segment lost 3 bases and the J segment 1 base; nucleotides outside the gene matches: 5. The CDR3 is CASSPLGLAVSYEQYF. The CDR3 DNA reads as TGTGCCAGCTCACCTCTGGGACTAGCGGTATCCTACGAGCAGTACTTC.

CDR3 DNA sequence: TGTGCCATCAGGGGACTAGCGGAGACAGATACGCAGTATTTT. Translating gives CAIRGLAETDTQYF. This rearrangement joins TRBV10-3 to TRBJ2-3, with TRBD2 matching over 11 bases. The CDR3 has 14 amino acids. CDR1 and CDR2 (germline): ENHRY, SYGVKD. J lost 3 bases, V lost 6 bases, and 2 bases had no gene match.

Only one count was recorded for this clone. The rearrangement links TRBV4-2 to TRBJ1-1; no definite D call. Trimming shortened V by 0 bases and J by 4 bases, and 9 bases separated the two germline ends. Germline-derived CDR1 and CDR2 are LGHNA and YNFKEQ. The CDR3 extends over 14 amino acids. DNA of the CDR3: TGTGCCAGCAGCCAAGAGCACTATCGCACTGAAGCTTTCTTT. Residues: CASSQEHYRTEAFF.

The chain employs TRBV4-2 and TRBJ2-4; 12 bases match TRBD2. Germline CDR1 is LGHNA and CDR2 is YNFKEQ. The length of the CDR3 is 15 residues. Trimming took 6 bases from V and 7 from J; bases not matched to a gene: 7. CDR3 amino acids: CASSRLAGEGNIQYF. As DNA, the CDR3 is TGTGCCAGCAGTCGACTAGCGGGAGAGGGGAACATTCAGTACTTC.

The CDR3 coding sequence is TGTGCCAGCAGCACGACAGGTTACACTGGGGCCAACGTCCTGACTTTC. Translation: CASSTTGYTGANVLTF. V is TRBV7-8 and J is TRBJ2-6; D might be TRBD1 (6 bases). This CDR3 contains 16 residues. V was pared by 5 bases and J by 2 bases, with 13 bases between. CDR1 SGHVS and CDR2 FQNEAQ come from the germline V gene.

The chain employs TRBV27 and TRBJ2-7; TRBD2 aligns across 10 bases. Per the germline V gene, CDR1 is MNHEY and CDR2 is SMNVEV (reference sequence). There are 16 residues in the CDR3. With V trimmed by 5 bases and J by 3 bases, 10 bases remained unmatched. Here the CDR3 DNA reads TGTGCCAGCAGTCGTCTAACCGGGACTAGCGACTACGAGCAGTACTTC. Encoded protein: CASSRLTGTSDYEQYF.

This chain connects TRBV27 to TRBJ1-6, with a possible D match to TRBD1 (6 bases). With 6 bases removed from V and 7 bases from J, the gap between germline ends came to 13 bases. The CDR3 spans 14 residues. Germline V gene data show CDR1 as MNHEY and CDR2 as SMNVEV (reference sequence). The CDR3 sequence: CASRLDSLNSPLHF. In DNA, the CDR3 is TGTGCCAGCAGATTGGACAGTCTGAATTCACCCCTCCACTTT.

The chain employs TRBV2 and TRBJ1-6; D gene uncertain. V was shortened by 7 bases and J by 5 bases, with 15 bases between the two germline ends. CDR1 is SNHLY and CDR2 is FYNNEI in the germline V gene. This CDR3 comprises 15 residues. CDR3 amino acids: CASKRSRTDNSPLHF. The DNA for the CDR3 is TGTGCCAGCAAGCGGAGTCGGACGGATAATTCACCCCTCCACTTT.

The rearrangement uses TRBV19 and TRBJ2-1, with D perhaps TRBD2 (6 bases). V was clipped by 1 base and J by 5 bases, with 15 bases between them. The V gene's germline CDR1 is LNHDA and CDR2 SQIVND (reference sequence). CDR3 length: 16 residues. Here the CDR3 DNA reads TGTGCCAGTAGTATAGGCGGGAAGGGGAGTAACAATGAGCAGTTCTTC. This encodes CASSIGGKGSNNEQFF.

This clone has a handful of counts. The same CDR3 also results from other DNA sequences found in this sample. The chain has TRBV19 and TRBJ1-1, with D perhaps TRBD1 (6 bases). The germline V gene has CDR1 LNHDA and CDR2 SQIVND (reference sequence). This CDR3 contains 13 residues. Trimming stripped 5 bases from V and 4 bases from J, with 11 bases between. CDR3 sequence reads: CASSSDRATEAFF. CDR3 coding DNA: TGTGCCAGTAGTTCGGACAGAGCCACTGAAGCTTTCTTT.

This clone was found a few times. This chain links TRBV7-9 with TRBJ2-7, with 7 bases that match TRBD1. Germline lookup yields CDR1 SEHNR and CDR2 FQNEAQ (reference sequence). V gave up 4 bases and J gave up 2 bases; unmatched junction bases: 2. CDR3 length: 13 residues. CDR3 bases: TGTGCCAGCAGCTGGACAGGTCCCTACGAGCAGTACTTC. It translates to CASSWTGPYEQYF.

CDR3 loop: CASSWDRGSEKLFF. CDR3 coding DNA: TGTGCCAGCAGCTGGGACAGGGGAAGCGAAAAACTGTTTTTT. The V call is TRBV7-8, the J call TRBJ1-4; 10 bases match TRBD1. Germline V CDR1 and CDR2: SGHVS, FQNEAQ. The J segment lost 8 bases and the V segment lost 4 bases, leaving 4 bases of the junction unmatched. This CDR3 region has 14 residues.

CDR3 bases: TGTGCCAGCAGATTGGACAGGGACTATGGCTACACCTTC. Its protein is CASRLDRDYGYTF. The chain recombines TRBV25-1 with TRBJ1-2; 8 bases match TRBD1. Germline V gene lookup returns CDR1 MGHDK and CDR2 SYGVNS. The trim removed 6 bases at V and 3 bases at J, leaving 3 bases unmatched. The CDR3 has 13 residues.